This T cell receptor beta chain was retrieved from a study of cytomegalovirus exposure and HLA in healthy donors. Points from the study as a whole: The likely explanation for a cluster of highly shared sequence variants was sequencing artifact.

It was with 60 Vbeta and 13 Jbeta primers that the PCR ran. Measured with immunoSEQ multiplex PCR; TCRdb has only the in-frame clones, and not every one. The sample yields roughly 77,000 clones, over 65% seen once. This clone was seen more than once but under ten times. The antigen is unknown. The sample holds other DNA sequences that translate to the same CDR3. The receptor was derived from a man in his forties or fifties in good health and CMV-seronegative. The specimen was PBMCs.

CDR3 nucleotide sequence: TGTGCCAGCAGTTTAGAGGGAGGGAATCAGCCCCAGCATTTT. This gives the protein CASSLEGGNQPQHF. The chain is built from TRBV27 and TRBJ1-5; D is ambiguous. The V end lost 2 bases, the J end lost 4 bases, and 9 bases lay between the germline ends. Germline assignment: CDR1 MNHEY and CDR2 SMNVEV (reference sequence). The CDR3 consists of 14 residues.